This T cell receptor beta chain was sequenced in a study of neurological immune-mediated disorders. Time point reported: longitudinal time-point 3. V dropped 2 bases and J dropped 0; count of bases not matched to a gene: 3. The CDR3 spans 15 residues. Germline V gene data show CDR1 as SGHRS and CDR2 as YFSETQ. This clonotype was seen at least ten times. TCRdb reanalysed the 5' RACE reads using MiXCR and keeps one entry per CDR3 protein. The sample yields approximately 80,000 distinct CDR3 sequences, 4.3% seen once. The source material was PBMCs. This chain uses TRBV5-1 with TRBJ2-3, with 7 bases matching TRBD2. The sequence derives from an older woman with multiple sclerosis. CDR3 region: CASSFLRGSTDTQYF. CDR3 sequence (DNA): TGCGCCAGCAGCTTCTTGCGGGGGAGCACAGATACGCAGTATTTT.